This T cell receptor beta chain was identified during a study of blood T cell repertoires in COVID-19. Overall study context: Nucleic acid was either cDNA or gDNA, and it came from T cells, B-cell-depleted T cells, or PBMCs.

Here immunoSEQ multiplex PCR was the method, and the copy in TCRdb shows in-frame clones only, minus some. The repertoire includes approximately 97,000 clones, 91% of them detected once, and about 4% sits in the top ten. The CDR3 sequence is 13 residues long. The germline V and J ends were trimmed by 1 base and 10 bases, with 10 bases remaining between them. Germline loops: CDR1 SGHTA, CDR2 FQGNSA. The TCR sequence derives from a man between 18 and 35 years old with acute or convalescent COVID-19. This rearrangement joins TRBV7-2 to TRBJ1-4; D not resolved. Sequencing input: peripheral blood. CDR3 loop: CASSLGLVGKLFF. The CDR3 coding sequence is TGTGCCAGCAGCTTAGGTCTGGTCGGAAAACTGTTTTTT.